This T cell receptor (beta chain) was sequenced in a study of T cell responses to AZD1222 COVID-19 vaccine. The method was immunoSEQ multiplex PCR; TCRdb's version includes in-frame clones alone and lacks a portion of them. The sample yields roughly 180,000 clones, around 89% seen once. General observations from the study: The study sampled repertoires only after the peak T cell response. Along spike, vaccine-associated CD4 TCRs were found throughout, with dominance at 160-218 and 743-854. Clonal diversity was possibly underestimated; the donors were predominantly white British and more often female. Per reports, nearly half of all spike-specific TCRs target regions that are unmutated in variants.

As to this clone: What it binds is not known.

Germline V gene data show CDR1 as SGHRS and CDR2 as YFSETQ. V lost 4 bases, J lost 1 base, and 3 bases stayed unmatched. This CDR3 has 15 amino acids. This clonotype was sampled from an adult in good health. The material was peripheral blood, obtained on day 0 of AZD1222 vaccination. The V call is TRBV5-1, the J call TRBJ2-3, with 10 positions matching TRBD2. DNA of the CDR3: TGCGCCAGCAGCCAAGGGACTAGCGGCACAGATACGCAGTATTTT. This translates into CASSQGTSGTDTQYF.